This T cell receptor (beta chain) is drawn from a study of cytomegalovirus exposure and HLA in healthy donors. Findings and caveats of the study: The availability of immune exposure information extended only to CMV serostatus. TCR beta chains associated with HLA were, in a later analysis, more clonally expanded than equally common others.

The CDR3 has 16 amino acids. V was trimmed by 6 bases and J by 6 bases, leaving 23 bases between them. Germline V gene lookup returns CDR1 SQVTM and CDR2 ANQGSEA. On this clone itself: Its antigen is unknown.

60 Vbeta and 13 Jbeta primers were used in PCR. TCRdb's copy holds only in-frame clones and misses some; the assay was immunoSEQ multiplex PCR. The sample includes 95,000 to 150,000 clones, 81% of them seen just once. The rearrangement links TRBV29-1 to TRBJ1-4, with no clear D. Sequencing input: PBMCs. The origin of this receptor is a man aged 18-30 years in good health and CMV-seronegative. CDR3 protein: CSVLSGPSGFDEKLFF. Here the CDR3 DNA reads TGCAGCGTGTTATCGGGTCCCAGCGGATTCGATGAAAAACTGTTTTTT. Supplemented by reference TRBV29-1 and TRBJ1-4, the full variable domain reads SAVISQKPSRDICQRGTSLTIQCQVDSQVTMMFWYRQQPGQSLTLIATANQGSEATYESGFVIDKFPISRPNLTFSTLTVSNMSPEDSSIYLCSVLSGPSGFDEKLFFGSGTQLSVL.